This T cell receptor beta chain came from a study of OX40 agonist ivuxolimab in advanced cancers. At the level of the study: Every 2 weeks, patients got intravenous ivuxolimab at one of six dose levels (0.01-10 mg/kg).

Patients were ineligible given autoimmune disease history or systemic immunosuppression. The CDR3 totals 17 residues. Germline-derived CDR1 and CDR2 are KGHSH and LQKENI. The J segment lost 5 bases and the V segment lost 3 bases, leaving 6 bases of the junction unmatched. Study results and limitations: Antigen specificity remained undetermined for the expanded peripheral T cells. The mean number of expanded clones was higher in CD8+ T cells than in CD4+.

TCRdb keeps only in-frame clones here, not all; method: immunoSEQ multiplex PCR. The sample has 70,000 to 80,000 clones, approximately 78% seen once; the top ten hold roughly 5.3%. With regard to this clone: The antigen is not known.

Sequencing was performed on CD4+ or CD8+ T cells sorted from blood, taken in a trial of the OX40 agonist ivuxolimab. The TCR was taken from an adult with an advanced solid tumor such as melanoma, head and neck, liver or kidney cancer. This rearrangement joins TRBV18 to TRBJ1-6; 11 bases are a match to TRBD1. CDR3 DNA sequence: TGTGCCAGCTCACCCTTGGGACAGGGGGAACATAATTCACCCCTCCACTTT. This sequence encodes CASSPLGQGEHNSPLHF. The full variable domain, in which reference TRBV18 and TRBJ1-6 provide the parts outside the CDR3, is NAGVMQNPRHLVRRRGQEARLRCSPMKGHSHVYWYRQLPEEGLKFMVYLQKENIIDESGMPKERFSAEFPKEGPSILRIQQVVRGDSAAYFCASSPLGQGEHNSPLHFGNGTRLTVT.